The 29 T cell receptor beta chains in this list originate from one sample, sequenced in a study of early T cells in non-severe SARS-CoV-2 infection. In TCRdb, the 5' RACE reads were re-called with MiXCR into one record per CDR3 protein. Of about 98,000 distinct CDR3 sequences detected, 8% to 13% appear once; the ten largest clones hold 4.5% to 5.5%. The sequenced material came from whole blood. The receptors were gathered from an adult who was a healthcare worker with PCR-confirmed SARS-CoV-2 infection or an uninfected control (not recorded which).

This clonotype appeared a few times. The chain links TRBV5-1 to TRBJ2-2; TRBD1 matches at 7 bases. Germline V gene data show CDR1 as SGHRS and CDR2 as YFSETQ. This CDR3 has 13 amino acids. V lost 8 bases, J lost 4 bases, and 5 bases stayed unmatched. This CDR3 reads CASYPGGTGELFF. CDR3 DNA sequence: TGCGCCAGTTATCCAGGGGGCACCGGGGAGCTGTTTTTT.

This clonotype was seen repeatedly, ten times or more. The V call is TRBV12-3 or TRBV12-4, the J call TRBJ2-1, with 7 nucleotides matching TRBD2. This CDR3 has 16 amino acids. V lost 5 bases, J lost 7 bases, and 14 bases stayed unmatched. The CDR3: CASSPPRAGSSNEQFF. The CDR3 bases are TGTGCCAGCAGTCCCCCCCGAGCGGGGTCATCTAATGAGCAGTTCTTC.

A few counts support this clonotype. V is TRBV12-3 or TRBV12-4 and J is TRBJ2-7; 8 bases are shared with TRBD2. The CDR3 runs to 16 residues. V lost 5 bases, J lost 5 bases, and 14 bases stayed unmatched. CDR3 region: CASSLGRRAGEHEQYF. The CDR3 bases are TGTGCCAGCAGTCTAGGACGGCGAGCGGGAGAGCACGAGCAGTACTTC.

This clonotype was counted at least ten times. The chain carries TRBV13 and TRBJ1-2; tentative D call: TRBD1 (5 bases). The germline V gene has CDR1 PRHDT and CDR2 FYEKMQ (reference sequence). The CDR3 has 15 residues. The V end was cut by 3 bases, the J end by 8 bases, with 19 bases between. CDR3: CASSLRYEGRHGYTF. The CDR3 nucleotides are TGTGCCAGCAGCTTGCGGTACGAGGGACGGCACGGCTACACCTTC.

This clonotype has only a few counts. The chain is built from TRBV5-1 and TRBJ2-1, with 8 bases fitting TRBD2. The germline gives CDR1 SGHRS, CDR2 YFSETQ. Unmatched junction bases numbered 7, after V lost 3 bases and J lost 5 bases. The CDR3 is 15 amino acids. This chain's CDR3 is CASSSTGGRNNEQFF. CDR3 in DNA: TGCGCCAGCAGCTCCACGGGGGGGCGGAACAATGAGCAGTTCTTC.

This clonotype occurred a few times. This chain uses TRBV30 with TRBJ2-3; no firm D call. The CDR3 is 13 residues long. The germline CDR1 and CDR2 sequences are GTSNPN and SVGIG (reference sequence). V lost 0 bases and J 2 bases, leaving 6 bases between the germline ends. The CDR3 protein is CAWSVTNTDTQYF. The CDR3 DNA reads TGTGCCTGGAGTGTAACTAACACAGATACGCAGTATTTT.

This chain connects TRBV29-1 to TRBJ2-7; D gene unclear. The germline V and J ends were trimmed by 5 bases and 1 base, with 9 bases remaining between them. Germline values: CDR1 SQVTM, CDR2 ANQGSEA. CDR3 size: 12 residues. This chain's CDR3 is CSVTTASYEQYF. The CDR3 DNA follows: TGCAGCGTTACCACAGCTTCCTACGAGCAGTACTTC.

This clonotype was seen a few times. CDR3 sequence: CASSITENTEAFF. CDR3 bases: TGTGCCAGTAGTATAACAGAGAACACTGAAGCTTTCTTT. The chain carries TRBV19 and TRBJ1-1; D remains unclear. Per germline, CDR1 LNHDA and CDR2 SQIVND (reference sequence). The ends were cut back, 2 bases at V and 1 base at J, with 5 bases in the middle. This CDR3 is built from 13 residues. Filled out from reference TRBV19 and TRBJ1-1, the complete variable domain reads DGGITQSPKYLFRKEGQNVTLSCEQNLNHDAMYWYRQDPGQGLRLIYYSQIVNDFQKGDIAEGYSVSREKKESFPLTVTSAQKNPTAFYLCASSITENTEAFFGQGTRLTVV.

The chain carries TRBV2 and TRBJ2-6; a weak D match, TRBD1 (5 bases). The CDR3 covers 17 residues. Germline lookup yields CDR1 SNHLY and CDR2 FYNNEI. The ends were cut back, 5 bases at V and 4 bases at J, with 18 bases in the middle. This chain's CDR3 is CASSPKPRVTGANVLTF. The DNA of the CDR3 is TGTGCCAGCAGTCCTAAACCCAGGGTAACCGGGGCCAACGTCCTGACTTTC.

For this clonotype: No conserved phenylalanine or tryptophan ends this CDR3, so it is likely a read error. This chain links TRBV9 with TRBJ2-7; 8 bases are shared with TRBD1. Germline CDR1 is SGDLS and CDR2 is YYNGEE. V lost 3 bases to trimming and J lost 3 bases; unmatched junction nucleotides: 2. This CDR3 region has 13 residues. CDR3 loop: CASSATGGYEQYS. Written as DNA, the CDR3 is TGTGCCAGCAGCGCCACAGGGGGCTACGAGCAGTACTCC.

This clonotype was recorded many times. The chain couples TRBV2 to TRBJ2-1; 8 nucleotides line up with TRBD2. The junction had 6 bases not matched to a gene; V was cut back by 5 bases and J by 3 bases. Looked up from germline, CDR1 is SNHLY and CDR2 is FYNNEI. The CDR3 has 15 residues. DNA for the CDR3: TGTGCCAGCAGTCCCCTAGGGACTAGCTACAATGAGCAGTTCTTC. The encoded protein is CASSPLGTSYNEQFF.

The sample holds a few counts of this clonotype. The chain has TRBV20-1 and TRBJ2-7; D ambiguous. Between the trimmed V and J ends, which lost 1 base and 3 bases, there was a span of 10 bases. Germline-derived CDR1 and CDR2 are DFQATT and SNEGSKA (reference sequence). The CDR3 runs 13 residues. The CDR3: CSARGLDRYEQYF. DNA for the CDR3: TGCAGTGCTAGAGGTCTGGACCGCTACGAGCAGTACTTC.

The table lists this clonotype with many counts. This chain links TRBV14 with TRBJ2-3; D is possibly TRBD1 or TRBD2 (5 bases each). This CDR3 has 17 residues. Germline lookup yields CDR1 SGHDN and CDR2 FVKESK. Trimming shortened V by 3 bases and J by 1 base, and 17 bases separated the two germline ends. The CDR3 sequence: CASSQRPGPLRTDTQYF. The CDR3 nucleotides read TGTGCCAGCAGCCAGCGCCCGGGACCTCTCCGCACAGATACGCAGTATTTT. The full variable domain, its missing parts supplied by reference TRBV14 and TRBJ2-3, is EAGVTQFPSHSVIEKGQTVTLRCDPISGHDNLYWYRRVMGKEIKFLLHFVKESKQDESGMPNNRFLAERTGGTYSTLKVQPAELEDSGVYFCASSQRPGPLRTDTQYFGPGTRLTVL.

The chain combines TRBV28 with TRBJ2-1; 10 bases align to TRBD2. The CDR3 contains 19 residues. Unmatched junction bases numbered 18, after V lost 7 bases and J lost 3 bases. CDR1 and CDR2 (germline): MDHEN, SYDVKM. DNA of the CDR3: TGTGCCAGCACCGATAGGCGGGCTAGCGGGAGTGCGGTCTACAATGAGCAGTTCTTC. Translation gives CASTDRRASGSAVYNEQFF.

This clonotype showed up many times. The chain carries TRBV6-5 and TRBJ1-5; D gene ambiguous. The germline V and J ends were trimmed by 0 bases and 4 bases, with 7 bases remaining between them. The V gene's germline CDR1 is MNHEY and CDR2 SVGAGI. The CDR3 is made up of 14 amino acids. In nucleotides, the CDR3 is TGTGCCAGCAGTTACTCGGCGGGGAATCAGCCCCAGCATTTT. It yields the protein CASSYSAGNQPQHF.

This clonotype appeared many times. The chain combines TRBV29-1 with TRBJ2-5; no clear D gene. Trimming cost V 5 bases and J 9 bases, with 19 bases left between them. CDR1 and CDR2 (germline): SQVTM, ANQGSEA. This CDR3 is 13 amino acids long. CDR3 amino acids: CSVPYDGFVPQYF. CDR3 DNA: TGCAGCGTTCCCTACGACGGCTTTGTGCCCCAGTACTTC. The full variable domain, rest sourced from reference TRBV29-1 and TRBJ2-5, is SAVISQKPSRDICQRGTSLTIQCQVDSQVTMMFWYRQQPGQSLTLIATANQGSEATYESGFVIDKFPISRPNLTFSTLTVSNMSPEDSSIYLCSVPYDGFVPQYFGPGTRLLVL.

This clonotype was seen a few times. The chain has TRBV28 and TRBJ2-5; D may be TRBD1 or TRBD2 (6 bases each). Between the trimmed V and J ends, which lost 4 bases and 2 bases, there was a span of 17 bases. This CDR3 contains 16 residues. CDR1 and CDR2 (germline): MDHEN, SYDVKM. CDR3 sequence: CASSYMLGGLQETQYF. Written as DNA, the CDR3 is TGTGCCAGCAGTTATATGCTGGGGGGCCTTCAAGAGACCCAGTACTTC.

This clonotype was recorded at least ten times. The chain combines TRBV7-3 with TRBJ2-2; possibly TRBD1 or TRBD2 for D (5 bases each). The CDR3 has 15 residues. Germline values: CDR1 SGHTA, CDR2 FQGTGA. The V and J ends lost 5 bases and 0 bases respectively, with 10 bases between them. The CDR3: CASSRGGTNTGELFF. The CDR3 DNA reads as TGTGCCAGCAGCCGTGGGGGAACGAACACCGGGGAGCTGTTTTTT.

V is TRBV5-1 and J is TRBJ2-1, with TRBD2 identical over 15 bases. The CDR3 sequence is 16 residues long. V was clipped by 5 bases and J by 7 bases; unmatched bases: 7. Germline V gene data show CDR1 as SGHRS and CDR2 as YFSETQ. The CDR3 reads CASRGLAGGPGNEQFF. For the CDR3, the DNA is TGCGCCAGCAGAGGACTAGCGGGAGGGCCTGGGAATGAGCAGTTCTTC. Combining the CDR3 with reference TRBV5-1 and TRBJ2-1 gives the whole variable domain KAGVTQTPRYLIKTRGQQVTLSCSPISGHRSVSWYQQTPGQGLQFLFEYFSETQRNKGNFPGRFSGRQFSNSRSEMNVSTLELGDSALYLCASRGLAGGPGNEQFFGPGTRLTVL.

CDR3 amino acids: CASRSDRSYNEQFF. The CDR3 DNA reads as TGTGCCAGCAGGTCAGACAGGTCCTACAATGAGCAGTTCTTC. The chain combines TRBV28 with TRBJ2-1, with D possibly TRBD1 on 6 matching bases. Per germline, CDR1 MDHEN and CDR2 SYDVKM. The germline V and J ends were trimmed by 6 bases and 1 base, with 10 bases remaining between them. The CDR3 spans 14 residues.

V usage is TRBV7-9 and J usage is TRBJ2-3; D is perhaps TRBD2 (6 bases). The CDR3 spans 16 residues. Germline V lookup: CDR1 SEHNR, CDR2 FQNEAQ (reference sequence). V lost 7 bases and J 2 bases, leaving 19 bases between the germline ends. CDR3 residues: CASTSFRDSFTDTQYF. The CDR3 nucleotides are TGTGCCAGCACCTCGTTTCGGGACTCCTTCACAGATACGCAGTATTTT. The full variable domain, completed using reference TRBV7-9 and TRBJ2-3, is DTGVSQNPRHKITKRGQNVTFRCDPISEHNRLYWYRQTLGQGPEFLTYFQNEAQLEKSRLLSDRFSAERPKGSFSTLEIQRTEQGDSAMYLCASTSFRDSFTDTQYFGPGTRLTVL.

This clonotype showed up many times. The chain is built from TRBV7-3 and TRBJ1-1, with 9 bases lining up with TRBD1. The V and J ends lost 5 bases and 5 bases, in that order; junction bases with no gene match: 9. The CDR3 has 15 amino acids. Germline values: CDR1 SGHTA, CDR2 FQGTGA. As DNA, the CDR3 is TGTGCCAGCAGCCCGACCGGGACAGGGCGGACTGAAGCTTTCTTT. Translated, it gives CASSPTGTGRTEAFF.

This sequence joins TRBV7-2 and TRBJ2-3; tentatively, D is TRBD2 (5 bases). The V gene's germline CDR1 is SGHTA and CDR2 FQGNSA. The CDR3 consists of 12 residues. The V and J ends lost 1 base and 13 bases respectively, with 12 bases between them. CDR3 region: CASSLGTPTEYF. CDR3 nucleotides: TGTGCCAGCAGCTTAGGGACTCCCACTGAGTATTTT.

This clonotype was picked up many times. The chain combines TRBV20-1 with TRBJ2-7, with 7 bases identical to TRBD1. CDR3 length: 13 amino acids. Germline CDR1 DFQATT, CDR2 SNEGSKA (reference sequence). V trimming: 0 bases; J trimming: 4 bases; junction bases outside the gene matches: 3. The CDR3 nucleotides are TGCAGTGCTAGAGACCGGGACAGATACGAGCAGTACTTC. Its protein is CSARDRDRYEQYF.

This clonotype was detected ten times or more. V and J are TRBV7-6 and TRBJ2-1; D ambiguous. Germline CDR1 is SGHVS and CDR2 is FNYEAQ. The CDR3 loop spans 14 amino acids. V was cut by 1 base and J by 0 bases, with 4 bases left in between. The CDR3 protein is CASSLEFSYNEQFF. The CDR3 DNA reads as TGTGCCAGCAGCTTAGAATTCTCCTACAATGAGCAGTTCTTC. Full variable domain (rest looked up from reference TRBV7-6 and TRBJ2-1): GAGVSQSPRYKVTKRGQDVALRCDPISGHVSLYWYRQALGQGPEFLTYFNYEAQQDKSGLPNDRFSAERPEGSISTLTIQRTEQRDSAMYRCASSLEFSYNEQFFGPGTRLTVL.

In its sample, this clonotype was seen a few times. J is TRBJ2-3 and V is TRBV29-1; unclear D gene. The CDR3 covers 10 residues. V gave up 2 bases and J gave up 10 bases, with 7 bases separating them. Looked up from germline, CDR1 is SQVTM and CDR2 is ANQGSEA. In nucleotides, the CDR3 is TGCAGCGTTGAAACTGGAGCGCAGTATTTT. Encoded protein: CSVETGAQYF.

This clonotype has at least ten counts. V gene TRBV29-1 combines with J gene TRBJ1-1; no reliable D call. With 8 bases removed from V and 1 base from J, the gap between germline ends came to 8 bases. Germline CDR1 and CDR2: SQVTM and ANQGSEA. CDR3 size: 11 residues. The CDR3 loop reads CSSGRNTEAFF. DNA of the CDR3: TGCAGCTCCGGGAGGAACACTGAAGCTTTCTTT.

The table lists this clonotype with many counts. The chain employs TRBV7-9 and TRBJ1-6; no clear D gene. Germline V CDR1 and CDR2: SEHNR, FQNEAQ (reference sequence). V dropped 0 bases and J dropped 0 bases, with 6 bases sitting between them. This CDR3 region has 16 residues. The CDR3 protein is CASSLALSSYNSPLHF. DNA of the CDR3: TGTGCCAGCAGCTTAGCTCTCAGCTCCTATAATTCACCCCTCCACTTT.

Ten or more counts support this clonotype. The chain employs TRBV20-1 and TRBJ2-7, with 8 bases aligning to TRBD2. Per germline, CDR1 DFQATT and CDR2 SNEGSKA (reference sequence). The CDR3 consists of 18 residues. J gave up 4 bases and V 0 bases, and 17 bases lay outside the gene matches. The CDR3 bases are TGCAGTGCTAGAGATATCGGCCAGCTGCTAGCGGGCCTTTACGAGCAGTACTTC. This translates into CSARDIGQLLAGLYEQYF.